This T cell receptor (beta chain) was captured by sequencing in a study of CD8 T cells in Susac syndrome. General study findings and limits: Only a relatively small number of individuals were included in the TCR sequencing and HLA analysis.

Trimming took off 5 bases at V and 14 bases at J, with 16 bases between the two ends. CDR3 length equals 11 residues. Germline V gene lookup returns CDR1 DFQATT and CDR2 SNEGSKA (reference sequence). From blood CD8+ and CD4+ T cells, TCR beta sequences were generated. TEMRA cells underwent FACS enrichment and CD8+ and CD4+ T cells underwent negative isolation. Random hexamers were used to reverse transcribe an amount of roughly 0.45 to 1 ug RNA. The method of amplification for TCR beta CDR3 was immunoSEQ multiplex PCR, covering 54 Vbeta and 13 Jbeta. TCRdb re-derived calls from the immunoSEQ multiplex PCR reads in MiXCR, one entry per CDR3 protein. Of 330,000 or so distinct CDR3 sequences in the sample, approximately 91% were seen once. Concerning this clonotype: No antigen is known for it.

This sequence was found in a human donor with multiple sclerosis. The chain couples TRBV20-1 to TRBJ1-5, with TRBD1 as a possible D gene (6 bases). The sequenced sample was CD8+ T cells from PBMCs. The CDR3 nucleotides read TGCAGTGCTCGATCACAGGGTCGGGAGCATTTT. It encodes CSARSQGREHF.